Below are 3 T cell receptor beta chains sequenced from a single sample in a study of identical twins. TCRdb ran MiXCR on the 5' RACE reads and lists one entry per CDR3 protein. The data hold roughly 240,000 distinct CDR3 sequences, with approximately 7.8% observed a single time. These same records also appear under a second study, on yellow fever vaccine responses in identical twins.

Material: CD8+ T cells sorted from blood. The receptors originated from a woman between 18 and 30 years old in good health.

In this sample, this clonotype turned up a few times. The J gene is TRBJ2-1, the V gene TRBV7-9; D is perhaps TRBD2 (6 bases). Germline V gene lookup returns CDR1 SEHNR and CDR2 FQNEAQ (reference sequence). The V end lost 5 bases, the J end lost 6 bases, and 20 bases lay between the germline ends. The length of the CDR3 is 16 residues. As DNA, the CDR3 is TGTGCCAGCAGCCTAGGGACTCACGCCCACACCAATGAGCAGTTCTTC. Encoded protein: CASSLGTHAHTNEQFF. Filled out from reference TRBV7-9 and TRBJ2-1, the complete variable domain reads DTGVSQNPRHKITKRGQNVTFRCDPISEHNRLYWYRQTLGQGPEFLTYFQNEAQLEKSRLLSDRFSAERPKGSFSTLEIQRTEQGDSAMYLCASSLGTHAHTNEQFFGPGTRLTVL.

J is TRBJ2-7 and V is TRBV27; D is possibly TRBD2 (6 bases). The CDR3 runs to 14 residues. Trimming removed 5 bases from V and 2 bases from J, with 13 bases in between. From germline, CDR1 is MNHEY and CDR2 SMNVEV (reference sequence). CDR3 in amino acids: CASSPYGGTYEQYF. The CDR3 bases are TGTGCCAGCAGTCCTTATGGGGGGACCTACGAGCAGTACTTC.

This clonotype was observed a handful of times. The chain has TRBV24-1 and TRBJ2-1; 9 nucleotides line up with TRBD2. V was clipped by 3 bases and J by 7 bases; unmatched bases: 6. Germline CDR1 KGHDR, CDR2 SFDVKD. The CDR3 is 15 amino acids. The CDR3 is CATSDDGGRENEQFF. The DNA of the CDR3 is TGTGCCACCAGTGATGACGGCGGGAGGGAAAATGAGCAGTTCTTC.